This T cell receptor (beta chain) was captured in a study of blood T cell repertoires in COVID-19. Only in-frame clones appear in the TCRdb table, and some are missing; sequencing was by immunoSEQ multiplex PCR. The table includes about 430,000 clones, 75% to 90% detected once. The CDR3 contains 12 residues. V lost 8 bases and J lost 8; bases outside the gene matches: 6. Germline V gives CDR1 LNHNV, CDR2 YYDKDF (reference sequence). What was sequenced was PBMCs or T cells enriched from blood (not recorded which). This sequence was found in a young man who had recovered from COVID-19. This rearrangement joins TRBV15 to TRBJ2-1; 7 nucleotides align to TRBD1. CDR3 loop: CATSWQGDEQFF. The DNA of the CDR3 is TGTGCCACCTCGTGGCAGGGGGATGAGCAGTTCTTC.